A selection of T cell receptor beta chains follows, all from one sample in a study of T cell responses to AZD1222 COVID-19 vaccine. Clones were read by immunoSEQ multiplex PCR, and TCRdb kept only the in-frame ones, dropping some. This table holds fewer than 200,000 clones, 80% to 90% found once. The input for sequencing was peripheral blood, taken 28 days after the second dose of the MenACWY control vaccine. These receptors all stem from an adult who received the MenACWY meningococcal vaccine as a control. The CDR3 runs from the conserved cysteine through the conserved F or W. D genes are given only for firm matches. A clone size is listed for some rows: how often the clone was seen (once, few, many), or a class if it is expanded.

v_call	d_call	j_call	clone_size	cdr3_nt	cdr3_aa
TRBV10-3	TRBD1	TRBJ1-5	-	TGTGCCATCAGAGCTGGGACAGAGAATCAGCCCCAGCATTTT	CAIRAGTENQPQHF
TRBV2	-	TRBJ1-5	-	TGTGCCAGCAGTGGTCAAAATTTGATCGATCAGCCCCAGCATTTT	CASSGQNLIDQPQHF
TRBV21-1	-	TRBJ1-1	-	TGTGCCAGCAGCCTCAAGAACACTGAAGCTTTCTTT	CASSLKNTEAFF
TRBV29-1	TRBD1	TRBJ1-1	-	TGCAGCGTTGCATGGACAGGGCAGTCTTCTGAAGCTTTCTTT	CSVAWTGQSSEAFF
TRBV29-1	-	TRBJ1-4	-	TGCAGCGTGAAGGGAGGAAATGAAAAACTGTTTTTT	CSVKGGNEKLFF
TRBV6-2/TRBV6-3	-	TRBJ2-3	-	TGTGCCAGCAGTCGCCCGGACGGTAGCACAGATACGCAGTATTTT	CASSRPDGSTDTQYF
TRBV7-9	-	TRBJ2-1	-	TGTGCCAGCAGCATAACAGGGCCCAATGAGCAGTTCTTC	CASSITGPNEQFF
TRBV9	-	TRBJ1-2	once	TGTGCCAGCAGCGCAGAGACATGGGACTACACCTTC	CASSAETWDYTF
TRBV15	TRBD1	TRBJ1-2	-	TGTGCCACCAGCAGAGATTTGGACAGGGGAGGCGGCTACACCTTC	CATSRDLDRGGGYTF
TRBV5-4	TRBD1	TRBJ1-1	-	TGTGCCAGCAGCCCGGGACAGGGGTACACTGAAGCTTTCTTT	CASSPGQGYTEAFF
TRBV19	-	TRBJ2-1	-	TGTGCCAGTAGTATAGGGGACCCGGCCCCAAGCTCCTACAATGAGCAGTTCTTC	CASSIGDPAPSSYNEQFF
TRBV29-1	-	TRBJ1-3	-	TGCAGCGTAGACAGGGGAAACACCATATATTTT	CSVDRGNTIYF
TRBV6-5	-	TRBJ2-2	-	TGTGCCAGCGGGCAGCGAAACACCGGGGAGCTGTTTTTT	CASGQRNTGELFF
TRBV9	-	TRBJ1-1	-	TGTGCCAGCAGCCCCTCTGGACAACCATCAACGAACACTGAAGCTTTCTTT	CASSPSGQPSTNTEAFF
TRBV5-4	TRBD1	TRBJ2-1	-	TGTGCCACCGGGACAGGGGAGTTCAATGAGCAGTTCTTC	CATGTGEFNEQFF
TRBV18	-	TRBJ2-3	once	TGTGCCAGCTCACCGAAGGATACGCAGTATTTT	CASSPKDTQYF
TRBV2	TRBD1	TRBJ2-7	-	TGTGCCAGCAGGACCGGGACAGGGTACGAGCAGTACTTC	CASRTGTGYEQYF
TRBV15	-	TRBJ2-7	-	TGTGCCACCAGCCCGGAGGGCAGGGGGCCGGGAGGGCTCTACTACGAGCAGTACTTC	CATSPEGRGPGGLYYEQYF
TRBV7-2	-	TRBJ1-5	-	TGTGCCAGCACCTTACACGAGGGCGGCCTTAGCAATCAGCCCCAGCATTTT	CASTLHEGGLSNQPQHF